This T cell receptor beta chain stems from a study of cytotoxic CD8 clonotypes in ibrutinib-treated CLL. Here immunoSEQ multiplex PCR was the method, and the copy in TCRdb shows in-frame clones only, minus some. The table includes around 50,000 clones, 55% to 65% detected once. This clone was seen only a few times. Trimming took off 6 bases at V and 4 bases at J, with 4 bases between the two ends. Germline assignment: CDR1 WNHNN and CDR2 SYGVQD (reference sequence). CDR3 size: 11 residues. Around 1.9 micrograms of genomic DNA, which was extracted from cryopreserved PBMCs, served as the material used for the TCR beta libraries.

This material consisted of PBMCs, taken after 24 months of ibrutinib treatment. The TCR comes from a human donor with chronic lymphocytic leukemia. The V gene is TRBV10-1, the J gene TRBJ2-1; D not resolved. CDR3 protein: CASRGYNEQFF. CDR3 nucleotides: TGCGCCAGCAGGGGATACAATGAGCAGTTCTTC.